These 4 T cell receptor beta chains came from one sample sequenced in a study of CD8 T cells in Susac syndrome. RNA in amounts of about 0.5 to 1 ug was reverse transcribed with random hexamers. From the immunoSEQ multiplex PCR reads, TCRdb called clonotypes with MiXCR, one entry per CDR3 protein. The table includes about 300,000 distinct CDR3 sequences, over 75% detected once. Sequencing used CD8+ T cells from PBMCs. The receptors were gathered from a human donor with multiple sclerosis.

The chain employs TRBV27 and TRBJ2-1; the match to TRBD2 covers 9 bases. There are 13 residues in the CDR3. The ends lost 6 bases at V and 15 bases at J; junction bases unmatched: 12. CDR1 and CDR2 from the germline V gene are MNHEY and SMNVEV (reference sequence). DNA for the CDR3: TGTGCCAGCAGCCAAATTCGACTAGCGGAACCGTTCTTC. Translating gives CASSQIRLAEPFF.

The CDR3 reads CATSDPGGDGETQYF. The CDR3 nucleotides are TGTGCCACCAGTGATCCAGGAGGAGATGGGGAGACCCAGTACTTC. The rearrangement joins TRBV24-1 to TRBJ2-5; tentative D call: TRBD2 (5 bases). V was shortened by 3 bases and J by 5 bases, with 15 bases between the two germline ends. In germline, CDR1 is KGHDR, CDR2 SFDVKD. CDR3 length: 15 amino acids.

The CDR3 loop reads CASSLGTRGFEQYF. Written as DNA, the CDR3 is TGTGCCAGCAGCTTAGGTACGCGAGGGTTCGAGCAGTACTTC. This chain connects TRBV7-8 to TRBJ2-7; maybe TRBD2 (5 bases). The germline V gene has CDR1 SGHVS and CDR2 FQNEAQ. This CDR3 spans 14 amino acids. Trimming cost V 1 base and J 6 bases, with 13 bases left between them. The variable domain in full, with the rest retrieved from reference TRBV7-8 and TRBJ2-7, is GAGVSQSPRYKVAKRGQDVALRCDPISGHVSLFWYQQALGQGPEFLTYFQNEAQLDKSGLPSDRFFAERPEGSVSTLKIQRTQQEDSAVYLCASSLGTRGFEQYFGPGTRLTVT.

This chain connects TRBV5-1 to TRBJ2-5; TRBD2 matches 9 bases. This CDR3 is 14 amino acids long. Germline trimming cut 4 bases from V and 5 bases from J; bases unmatched to any gene: 6. In germline, CDR1 is SGHRS, CDR2 YFSETQ. DNA of the CDR3: TGCGCCAGCAGCCGAGCGGGAGGATATGAGACCCAGTACTTC. Translated, it gives CASSRAGGYETQYF.